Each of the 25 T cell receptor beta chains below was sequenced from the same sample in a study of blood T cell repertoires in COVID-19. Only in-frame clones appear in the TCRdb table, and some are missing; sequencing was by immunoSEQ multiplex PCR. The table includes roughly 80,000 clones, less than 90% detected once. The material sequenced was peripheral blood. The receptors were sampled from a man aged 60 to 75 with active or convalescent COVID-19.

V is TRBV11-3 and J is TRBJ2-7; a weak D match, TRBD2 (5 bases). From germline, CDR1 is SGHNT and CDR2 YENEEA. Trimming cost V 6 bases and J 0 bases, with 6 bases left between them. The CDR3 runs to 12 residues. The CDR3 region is CASSGSSYEQYF. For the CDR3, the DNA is TGTGCCAGCAGTGGGAGCTCCTACGAGCAGTACTTC.

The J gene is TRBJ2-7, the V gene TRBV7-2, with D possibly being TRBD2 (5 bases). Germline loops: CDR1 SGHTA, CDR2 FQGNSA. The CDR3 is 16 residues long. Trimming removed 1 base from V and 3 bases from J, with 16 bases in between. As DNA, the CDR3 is TGTGCCAGCAGCTTAGTTGCGCCGGGAACTGTCTACGAGCAGTACTTC. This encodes CASSLVAPGTVYEQYF.

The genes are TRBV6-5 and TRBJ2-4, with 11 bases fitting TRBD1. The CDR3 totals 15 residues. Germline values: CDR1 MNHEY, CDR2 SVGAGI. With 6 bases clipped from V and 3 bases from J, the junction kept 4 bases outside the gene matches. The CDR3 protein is CASSTDRGLKNIQYF. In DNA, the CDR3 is TGTGCCAGCAGCACGGACAGGGGGCTCAAAAACATTCAGTACTTC.

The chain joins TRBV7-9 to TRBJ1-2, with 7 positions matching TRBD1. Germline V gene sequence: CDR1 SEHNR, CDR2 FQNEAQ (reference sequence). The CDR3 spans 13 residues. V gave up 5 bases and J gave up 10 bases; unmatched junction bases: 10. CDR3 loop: CASSATGVRAYTF. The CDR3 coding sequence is TGTGCCAGCAGCGCAACAGGGGTCCGGGCCTACACCTTC.

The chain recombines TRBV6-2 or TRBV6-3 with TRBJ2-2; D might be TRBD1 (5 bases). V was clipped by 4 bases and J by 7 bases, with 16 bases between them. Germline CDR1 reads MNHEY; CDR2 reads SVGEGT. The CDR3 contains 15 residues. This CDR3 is CASSFREGANGELFF. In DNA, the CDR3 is TGTGCCAGCAGTTTCCGTGAAGGGGCGAACGGGGAGCTGTTTTTT.

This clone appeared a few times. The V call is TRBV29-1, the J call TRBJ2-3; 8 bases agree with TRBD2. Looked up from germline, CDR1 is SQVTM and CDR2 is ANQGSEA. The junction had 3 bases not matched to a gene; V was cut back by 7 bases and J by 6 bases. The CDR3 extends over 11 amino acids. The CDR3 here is CSGRLADTQYF. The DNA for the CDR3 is TGCAGCGGAAGACTAGCGGATACGCAGTATTTT.

Here the CDR3 reads CASSAQSSYNSPLHF. The CDR3 nucleotides read TGTGCCAGTAGTGCACAGAGCTCCTATAATTCACCCCTCCACTTT. The J gene is TRBJ1-6, the V gene TRBV19, with D unresolved. Germline values: CDR1 LNHDA, CDR2 SQIVND (reference sequence). V was shortened by 5 bases and J by 0 bases, with 8 bases between the two germline ends. This CDR3 region has 15 residues. Combining the CDR3 with reference TRBV19 and TRBJ1-6 gives the whole variable domain DGGITQSPKYLFRKEGQNVTLSCEQNLNHDAMYWYRQDPGQGLRLIYYSQIVNDFQKGDIAEGYSVSREKKESFPLTVTSAQKNPTAFYLCASSAQSSYNSPLHFGNGTRLTVT.

The CDR3 here is CASSPGGGYYNEQFF. The DNA for the CDR3 is TGTGCCAGCTCACCAGGGGGGGGTTACTACAATGAGCAGTTCTTC. The V gene is TRBV18, the J gene TRBJ2-1, with 7 bases matching TRBD2. J was trimmed by 3 bases and V by 2 bases; bases with no gene match: 4. This CDR3 has 15 amino acids. From germline, CDR1 is KGHSH and CDR2 LQKENI.

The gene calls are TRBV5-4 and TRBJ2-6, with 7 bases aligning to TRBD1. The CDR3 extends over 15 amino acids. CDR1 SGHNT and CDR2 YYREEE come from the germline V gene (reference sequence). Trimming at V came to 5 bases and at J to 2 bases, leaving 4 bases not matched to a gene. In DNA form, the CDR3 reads TGTGCCAGCAGGCGACAGGGAGCTGGGGCCAACGTCCTGACTTTC. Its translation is CASRRQGAGANVLTF.

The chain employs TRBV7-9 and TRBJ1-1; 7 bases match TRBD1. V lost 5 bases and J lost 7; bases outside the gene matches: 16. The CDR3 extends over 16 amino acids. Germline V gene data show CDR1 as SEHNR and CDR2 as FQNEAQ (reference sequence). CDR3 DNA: TGTGCCAGCAGCCCCCTGAGGAGGGGGCTGAACGGTGAAGCTTTCTTT. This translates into CASSPLRRGLNGEAFF.

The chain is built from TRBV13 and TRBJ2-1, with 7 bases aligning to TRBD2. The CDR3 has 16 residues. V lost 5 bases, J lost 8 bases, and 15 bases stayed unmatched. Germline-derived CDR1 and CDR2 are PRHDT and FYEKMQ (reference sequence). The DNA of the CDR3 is TGTGCCAGCAGCATCCGGGAGGCTAGTCTACTCCATGAGCAGTTCTTC. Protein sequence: CASSIREASLLHEQFF.

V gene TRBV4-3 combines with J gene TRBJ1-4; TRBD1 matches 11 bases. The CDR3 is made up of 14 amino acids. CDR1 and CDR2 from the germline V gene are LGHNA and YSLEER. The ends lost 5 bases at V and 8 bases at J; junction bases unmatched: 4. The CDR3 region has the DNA TGCGCCAGCAGCAGGACAGGGGGCCGGGAAAAACTGTTTTTT. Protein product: CASSRTGGREKLFF.

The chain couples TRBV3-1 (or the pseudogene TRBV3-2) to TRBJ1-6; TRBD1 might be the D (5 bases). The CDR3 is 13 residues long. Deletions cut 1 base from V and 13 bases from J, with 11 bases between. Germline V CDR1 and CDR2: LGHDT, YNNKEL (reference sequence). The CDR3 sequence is CASSQVRGYPLHF. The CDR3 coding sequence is TGTGCCAGCAGCCAAGTTCGGGGGTACCCCCTCCACTTT.

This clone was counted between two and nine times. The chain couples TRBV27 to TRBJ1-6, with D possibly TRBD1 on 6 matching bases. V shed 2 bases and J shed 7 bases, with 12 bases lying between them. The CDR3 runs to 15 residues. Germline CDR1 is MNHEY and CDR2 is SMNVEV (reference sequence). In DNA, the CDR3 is TGTGCCAGCAGTTTAATCCCCAGGGGAAATTCACCCCTCCACTTT. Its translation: CASSLIPRGNSPLHF.

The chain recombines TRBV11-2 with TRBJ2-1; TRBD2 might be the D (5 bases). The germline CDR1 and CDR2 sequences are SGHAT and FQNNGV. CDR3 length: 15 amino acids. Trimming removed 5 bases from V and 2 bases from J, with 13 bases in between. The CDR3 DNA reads TGTGCCAGCAGCCAAGGAGGCGGCGCCTACAATGAGCAGTTCTTC. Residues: CASSQGGGAYNEQFF.

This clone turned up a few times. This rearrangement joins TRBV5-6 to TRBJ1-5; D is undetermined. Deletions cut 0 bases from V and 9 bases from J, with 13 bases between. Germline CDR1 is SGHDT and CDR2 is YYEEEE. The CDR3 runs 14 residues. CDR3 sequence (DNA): TGTGCCAGCAGCTTGGGTCCGAGGGTTCCGCCCCAGCATTTT. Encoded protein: CASSLGPRVPPQHF.

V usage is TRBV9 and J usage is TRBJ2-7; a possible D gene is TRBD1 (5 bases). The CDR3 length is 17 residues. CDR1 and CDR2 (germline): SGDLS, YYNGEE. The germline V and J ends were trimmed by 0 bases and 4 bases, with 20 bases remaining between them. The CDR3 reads CASSVDERGLSKYEQYF. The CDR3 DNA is TGTGCCAGCAGCGTAGATGAAAGGGGCCTAAGCAAATACGAGCAGTACTTC.

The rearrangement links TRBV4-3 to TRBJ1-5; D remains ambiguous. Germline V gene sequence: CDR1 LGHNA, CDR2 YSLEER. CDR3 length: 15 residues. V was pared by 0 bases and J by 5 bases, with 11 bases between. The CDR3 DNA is TGCGCCAGCAGCCAAGAAGTGCGCCCCCATCAGCCCCAGCATTTT. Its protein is CASSQEVRPHQPQHF.

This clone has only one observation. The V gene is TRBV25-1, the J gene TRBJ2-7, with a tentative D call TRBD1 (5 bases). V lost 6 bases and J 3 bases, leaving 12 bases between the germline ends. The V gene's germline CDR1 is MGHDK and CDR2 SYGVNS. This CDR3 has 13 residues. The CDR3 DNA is TGTGCCAGCAGCCGTTATGACAGCTACGAGCAGTACTTC. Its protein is CASSRYDSYEQYF.

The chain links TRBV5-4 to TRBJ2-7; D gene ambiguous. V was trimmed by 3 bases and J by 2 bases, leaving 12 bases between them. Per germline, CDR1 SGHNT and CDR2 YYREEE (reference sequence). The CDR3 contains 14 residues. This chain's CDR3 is CASSSVTFPYEQYF. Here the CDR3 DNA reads TGTGCCAGCAGCTCGGTGACATTTCCCTACGAGCAGTACTTC.

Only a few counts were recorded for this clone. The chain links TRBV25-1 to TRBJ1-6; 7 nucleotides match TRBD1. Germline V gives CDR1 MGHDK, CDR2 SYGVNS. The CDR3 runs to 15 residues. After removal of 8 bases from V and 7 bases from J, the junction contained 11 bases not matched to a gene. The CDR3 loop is CASAEDRVFNSPLHF. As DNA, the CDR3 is TGTGCCAGCGCAGAAGACAGGGTTTTCAATTCACCCCTCCACTTT.

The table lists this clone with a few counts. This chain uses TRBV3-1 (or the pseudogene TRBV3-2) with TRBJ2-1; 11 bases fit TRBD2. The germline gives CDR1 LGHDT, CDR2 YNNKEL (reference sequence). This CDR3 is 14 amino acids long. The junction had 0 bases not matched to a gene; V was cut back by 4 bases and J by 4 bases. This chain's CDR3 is CASSLAGGYNEQFF. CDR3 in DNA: TGTGCCAGCAGCCTAGCGGGGGGGTACAATGAGCAGTTCTTC.

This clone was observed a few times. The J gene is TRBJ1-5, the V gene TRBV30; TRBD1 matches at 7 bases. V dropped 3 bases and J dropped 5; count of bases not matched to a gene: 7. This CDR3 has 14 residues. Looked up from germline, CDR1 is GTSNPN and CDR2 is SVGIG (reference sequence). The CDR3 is CAWSLGQSYQPQHF. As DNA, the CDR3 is TGTGCCTGGAGCCTGGGACAGTCCTATCAGCCCCAGCATTTT.

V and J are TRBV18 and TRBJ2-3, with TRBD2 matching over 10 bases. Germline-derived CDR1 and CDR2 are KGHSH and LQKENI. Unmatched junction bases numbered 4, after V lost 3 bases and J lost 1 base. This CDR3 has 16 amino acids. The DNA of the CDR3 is TGTGCCAGCTCACCGAATCTAGCGGGGGGCACAGATACGCAGTATTTT. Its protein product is CASSPNLAGGTDTQYF.

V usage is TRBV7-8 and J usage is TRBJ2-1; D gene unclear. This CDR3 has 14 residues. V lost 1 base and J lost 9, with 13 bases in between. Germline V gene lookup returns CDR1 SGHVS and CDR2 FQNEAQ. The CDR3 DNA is TGTGCCAGCAGCTTAGGAACGAGACTTGGTGAGCAGTTCTTC. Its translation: CASSLGTRLGEQFF.